This T cell receptor (beta chain) emerged from a study of cytomegalovirus exposure and HLA in healthy donors. Findings of the study overall: Among TCR beta chains of equal frequency, HLA-associated ones were more clonally expanded in a later analysis.

Remarks on this clone: What it recognizes is unknown.

Losses at the gene ends were 4 bases for V and 9 bases for J; bases not matched to a gene: 14. This CDR3 contains 16 residues. In germline, CDR1 is MNHNY, CDR2 SVGAGI (reference sequence). PCR primers comprised 60 Vbeta and 13 Jbeta primers. TCRdb keeps only in-frame clones here, not all; method: immunoSEQ multiplex PCR. The sample shows 150,000 to 200,000 clones, around 88% of them seen only once. The receptor's source is a woman aged 25 to 39 in good health and CMV-seronegative. The chain joins TRBV6-6 to TRBJ2-1, with TRBD1 matching 8 bases. The sequenced material came from PBMCs. DNA of the CDR3: TGTGCCAGCAGTTTGACAGGGGTCCTAATAGGTGGTGAGCAGTTCTTC. This sequence encodes CASSLTGVLIGGEQFF.